This T cell receptor beta chain was found in a study of shared T cell receptors in the human thymus. Profiled with immunoSEQ multiplex PCR; TCRdb holds only in-frame clones, not every one. Among hundreds of thousands of clones, about 87% were seen once, and the ten largest hold 0.0094%. The length of the CDR3 is 15 residues. V lost 4 bases, J lost 5 bases, and 17 bases lay in between. Germline CDR1 reads SEHNR; CDR2 reads FQNEAQ (reference sequence). This sample was shared with a second study, whose subject was human thymus T cells.

The sequenced sample was thymocytes. J is TRBJ1-2 and V is TRBV7-9; D is undetermined. The TCR was taken from a boy under three years old with a congenital heart defect. CDR3 in DNA: TGTGCCAGCAGCTCACCAGCCGGGAAAAGTTATGGCTACACCTTC. It translates to CASSSPAGKSYGYTF.